Included here is one TCR beta chain sequence, with context. Antigen specificity is unknown. The data were obtained in a study of monozygotic twins with cystic fibrosis. The study, taken as a whole, reports: The repertoire was suggested to be naive-dominated, clonality median approximately 0.0098.

Profiled with immunoSEQ multiplex PCR; TCRdb holds only in-frame clones, not every one. Among 30,000 or so clones, around 96% were seen once, and the ten largest hold around 0.17%. Per the germline V gene, CDR1 is MNHEY and CDR2 is SVGAGI. The V segment lost 10 bases and the J segment 3 bases; nucleotides outside the gene matches: 10. The CDR3 is 14 amino acids. The V gene is TRBV6-5, the J gene TRBJ2-7; 9 nucleotides match TRBD1. The sequenced material came from blood. The source is a girl aged 2-9 years with cystic fibrosis. CDR3 nucleotides: TGTGCCACGTCTGAGGGACAGGGCTTCTACGAGCAGTACTTC. This gives the protein CATSEGQGFYEQYF.